A single sample gave rise to the 2 T cell receptor beta chains below, sequenced in a study of neurological immune-mediated disorders. Using its own MiXCR run on the 5' RACE reads, TCRdb lists one record per CDR3 protein. The sample has fewer than 80,000 distinct CDR3 sequences; 4.5% to 5.5% are singletons. Sample: PBMCs. The source of these receptors is a woman in her forties or fifties with multiple sclerosis.

This clonotype showed up many times. The chain uses TRBV6-2 or TRBV6-3 and TRBJ2-1; no clear D. The V end was cut by 2 bases, the J end by 10 bases, with 9 bases between. Germline V CDR1 and CDR2: MNHEY, SVGEGT. The CDR3 totals 12 residues. CDR3 nucleotide sequence: TGTGCCAGCAGTTACGCCCTGGGGGAGCAGTTCTTC. It yields the protein CASSYALGEQFF.

The J gene is TRBJ2-3, the V gene TRBV5-1; possibly TRBD1 or TRBD2 for D (5 bases each). CDR1 and CDR2 (germline): SGHRS, YFSETQ. The germline V and J ends were trimmed by 4 bases and 3 bases, with 15 bases remaining between them. The length of the CDR3 is 15 residues. DNA of the CDR3: TGCGCCAGCAGCCCCGGGACGGTCAGTACAGATACGCAGTATTTT. This gives the protein CASSPGTVSTDTQYF.